The rows below give T cell receptor beta chains drawn from one sample of a study of blood T cell repertoires in COVID-19. Generated by immunoSEQ multiplex PCR, the TCRdb table keeps only in-frame clones and is missing some. This table holds approximately 46,000 clones, about 86% found once. Material for sequencing was peripheral blood. Receptors were obtained from a woman at least 80 years old with COVID-19, enrolled during active disease. Both conserved end residues are part of each CDR3. The order of the fields is D gene, clone size, J gene, CDR3 length, V gene, CDR3 protein, CDR3 DNA. The D gene is left open where the match is weak. Clone sizes are given selectively: once, few, many, or a class where the clone is expanded.

TRBD2,.,TRBJ2-1,15,TRBV4-1,CASSQPGLADLEQFF,TGCGCCAGCAGCCAACCGGGACTAGCGGATCTTGAGCAGTTCTTC
TRBD1,once,TRBJ1-4,15,TRBV30,CASQTGPGANEKLFF,TGTGCCTCCCAGACAGGGCCGGGGGCTAATGAAAAACTGTTTTTT
.,.,TRBJ1-5,14,TRBV19,CASSPGYSNQPQHF,TGTGCCAGTAGTCCGGGGTATAGCAATCAGCCCCAGCATTTT
TRBD2,.,TRBJ2-2,14,TRBV5-1,CASKTSGRTGELFF,TGCGCCAGCAAGACTAGCGGGAGAACCGGGGAGCTGTTTTTT
.,few,TRBJ2-7,13,TRBV19,CASSPVARGEQYF,TGTGCCAGTAGTCCTGTCGCGCGTGGCGAGCAGTACTTC
TRBD1,.,TRBJ1-2,15,TRBV19,CASHGQGAQDYGYTF,TGTGCCAGTCACGGACAGGGGGCGCAGGACTATGGCTACACCTTC
.,.,TRBJ2-7,16,TRBV11-2,CASSLAIRGATYEQYF,TGTGCCAGCAGCTTGGCCATCAGGGGCGCTACCTACGAGCAGTACTTC
.,.,TRBJ1-1,11,TRBV20-1,CSARGGPEAFF,TGCAGTGCTAGGGGGGGGCCTGAAGCTTTCTTT
.,.,TRBJ2-5,15,TRBV3-1/TRBV3-2,CASSQDLMDLETQYF,TGTGCCAGCAGCCAAGATCTAATGGACTTAGAGACCCAGTACTTC
.,once,TRBJ2-1,14,TRBV18,CASSPISSVHEQFF,TGTGCCAGCTCACCAATTTCTAGCGTTCATGAGCAGTTCTTC
.,.,TRBJ1-1,15,TRBV11-2,CASSPGTIRDTEAFF,TGTGCCAGCAGCCCGGGGACAATTCGGGACACTGAAGCTTTCTTT
TRBD2,.,TRBJ2-1,17,TRBV28,CASRSGTSGTFGNEQFF,TGTGCCAGCAGATCAGGGACTAGCGGGACGTTTGGGAATGAGCAGTTCTTC
.,few,TRBJ2-7,14,TRBV11-1,CASSLGDALYEQYF,TGTGCCAGCAGCTTAGGAGATGCTTTATACGAGCAGTACTTC
.,.,TRBJ2-2,15,TRBV2,CASSGAGFRTGELFF,TGTGCCAGCAGTGGGGCAGGGTTTAGGACCGGGGAGCTGTTTTTT
TRBD2,.,TRBJ2-7,15,TRBV7-8,CASSLGLAGGHEQYF,TGTGCCAGCAGCTTAGGACTAGCGGGAGGCCACGAGCAGTACTTC
TRBD1,.,TRBJ2-5,14,TRBV5-1,CASRRQGGTETQYF,TGCGCCAGCAGAAGACAGGGGGGGACAGAGACCCAGTACTTC
TRBD1,once,TRBJ1-2,13,TRBV28,CASRYGTAYGYTF,TGTGCCAGCAGGTACGGGACAGCGTATGGCTACACCTTC
.,.,TRBJ2-5,16,TRBV19,CASSIGLGSNQETQYF,TGTGCCAGTAGTATAGGGCTAGGCTCCAACCAAGAGACCCAGTACTTC
TRBD2,few,TRBJ2-1,15,TRBV5-1,CASSRDSGGPYEQFF,TGCGCCAGCAGCCGGGATTCGGGAGGGCCTTATGAGCAGTTCTTC
TRBD1,.,TRBJ2-1,16,TRBV5-1,CASSLGGTGGWDEQFF,TGCGCCAGCAGCTTGGGCGGGACAGGGGGCTGGGATGAGCAGTTCTTC
TRBD2,.,TRBJ2-1,15,TRBV14,CASSPYSGRFDEQFF,TGTGCCAGCAGCCCCTATAGCGGGAGATTCGATGAGCAGTTCTTC
TRBD2,once,TRBJ2-5,16,TRBV4-2,CASSQAPLAGQETQYF,TGTGCCAGCAGCCAAGCACCTCTAGCGGGCCAAGAGACCCAGTACTTC
.,.,TRBJ2-3,16,TRBV3-1/TRBV3-2,CASSQAHSGSTDTQYF,TGTGCCAGCAGCCAAGCCCATAGCGGAAGCACAGATACGCAGTATTTT
TRBD2,.,TRBJ2-2,16,TRBV10-2,CASRGASGLLSGELFF,TGCGCCAGCAGAGGTGCTAGCGGGCTGCTCTCCGGGGAGCTGTTTTTT
TRBD1,few,TRBJ2-1,16,TRBV18,CASSPPQGSSYNEQFF,TGTGCCAGCTCACCACCACAGGGGAGCTCCTACAATGAGCAGTTCTTC
TRBD2,.,TRBJ2-2,21,TRBV3-1/TRBV3-2,CASSQLLGLAGDPTNTGELFF,TGTGCCAGCAGCCAGCTTCTCGGGCTAGCGGGCGATCCGACTAACACCGGGGAGCTGTTTTTT
TRBD1,.,TRBJ2-7,16,TRBV15,CATSRVLTGESYEQYF,TGTGCCACCAGCAGAGTTCTGACAGGGGAGTCCTACGAGCAGTACTTC
TRBD2,.,TRBJ2-1,16,TRBV15,CATSRDGGSSYNEQFF,TGTGCCACCAGCAGAGATGGCGGGAGCTCCTACAATGAGCAGTTCTTC
.,.,TRBJ2-1,13,TRBV7-9,CASSPGTYNEQFF,TGTGCCAGCAGCCCGGGGACCTACAATGAGCAGTTCTTC
.,once,TRBJ1-5,14,TRBV6-5,CASSRDSSNQPQHF,TGTGCCAGCAGCAGGGATTCTAGCAATCAGCCCCAGCATTTT
.,.,TRBJ1-1,12,TRBV13,CASSPQNTEAFF,TGTGCCAGCAGCCCCCAAAACACTGAAGCTTTCTTT
TRBD1,.,TRBJ1-6,15,TRBV3-1/TRBV3-2,CASSEMGQLDSPLHF,TGTGCCAGCAGCGAAATGGGACAGCTAGATTCACCCCTCCACTTT
.,.,TRBJ2-1,15,TRBV19,CASNAPRLAYNEQFF,TGTGCCAGTAACGCCCCCAGGTTGGCCTACAATGAGCAGTTCTTC
.,.,TRBJ2-3,13,TRBV7-8,CASSSLRDSKQYF,TGTGCCAGCAGCTCCCTCCGGGACTCCAAGCAGTATTTT
.,.,TRBJ1-1,14,TRBV6-6,CASSRLEGATEAFF,TGTGCCAGCAGTCGCTTAGAAGGGGCGACTGAAGCTTTCTTT
TRBD2,.,TRBJ2-3,18,TRBV5-1,CASSSGIAGGGIGDTQYF,TGCGCCAGCAGCTCGGGCATAGCGGGAGGAGGAATAGGGGATACGCAGTATTTT
TRBD2,.,TRBJ2-3,16,TRBV9,CASSVLAGAGTDTQYF,TGTGCCAGCAGCGTCCTAGCGGGAGCTGGCACAGATACGCAGTATTTT
TRBD1,.,TRBJ2-5,16,TRBV24-1,CATSDGTGGGQETQYF,TGTGCCACCAGTGATGGGACAGGGGGAGGGCAAGAGACCCAGTACTTC
.,.,TRBJ1-1,13,TRBV6-2/TRBV6-3,CASSRFPTTEAFF,TGTGCCAGCAGCAGATTCCCGACTACTGAAGCTTTCTTT
TRBD1,.,TRBJ2-3,17,TRBV15,CATSRSRPGQGTDTQYF,TGTGCCACCAGCAGGTCCCGACCGGGACAGGGGACAGATACGCAGTATTTT
TRBD2,.,TRBJ2-3,18,TRBV24-1,CATSDRGRASGTTDTQYF,TGTGCCACCAGTGATCGGGGTAGGGCTAGCGGGACGACAGATACGCAGTATTTT
TRBD1,.,TRBJ2-2,14,TRBV19,CASSKNRGTGELFF,TGTGCCAGTAGTAAAAACAGGGGAACCGGGGAGCTGTTTTTT
TRBD2,few,TRBJ2-1,15,TRBV5-1,CASSFTSAPSGEQFF,TGCGCCAGCAGCTTTACTAGCGCTCCCAGTGGTGAGCAGTTCTTC
.,once,TRBJ2-2,15,TRBV7-9,CASSIGGIITGELFF,TGTGCCAGCAGCATAGGAGGGATAATCACCGGGGAGCTGTTTTTT
TRBD1,once,TRBJ2-1,17,TRBV28,CASSLVPGTGGYNEQFF,TGTGCCAGCAGCCTTGTTCCCGGGACAGGGGGGTACAATGAGCAGTTCTTC
TRBD1,.,TRBJ2-7,13,TRBV7-3,CASSFSGQGEQYF,TGTGCCAGCAGCTTTTCCGGACAGGGCGAGCAGTACTTC
TRBD2,.,TRBJ2-7,16,TRBV4-1,CASSQGAGTSGSGQYF,TGCGCCAGCAGCCAAGGGGCTGGGACTAGCGGGAGCGGGCAGTACTTC
TRBD1,.,TRBJ2-7,15,TRBV7-9,CASSFRQGTSYEQYF,TGTGCCAGCAGCTTCCGACAGGGCACCTCCTACGAGCAGTACTTC
TRBD2,.,TRBJ2-1,18,TRBV27,CASSFIGTSGPGIYEQFF,TGTGCCAGCAGTTTCATCGGGACTAGCGGACCGGGGATCTATGAGCAGTTCTTC
TRBD1,.,TRBJ1-1,17,TRBV6-4,CASSDSNGRGSNTEAFF,TGTGCCAGCAGTGACTCCAATGGCAGGGGGTCGAACACTGAAGCTTTCTTT
TRBD1,many,TRBJ1-5,13,TRBV30,CAWNRGQNQPQHF,TGTGCCTGGAATAGGGGACAGAATCAGCCCCAGCATTTT
.,once,TRBJ2-3,12,TRBV24-1,CATSDSADTQYF,TGTGCCACCAGTGATTCGGCAGATACGCAGTATTTT
.,.,TRBJ2-7,16,TRBV30,CAWSVGGQGIHYEQYF,TGTGCCTGGAGTGTCGGTGGGCAGGGAATACACTACGAGCAGTACTTC
.,once,TRBJ2-2,16,TRBV9,CASSVGPGENTGELFF,TGTGCCAGCAGCGTAGGGCCAGGCGAAAACACCGGGGAGCTGTTTTTT
TRBD1,.,TRBJ2-7,15,TRBV6-6,CASSPLGDRAYEQYF,TGTGCCAGCAGTCCTCTTGGGGACAGGGCCTACGAGCAGTACTTC